This T cell receptor (beta chain) was captured in a study of T cell responses to AZD1222 COVID-19 vaccine. Study results and limitations: Most donors were white British and more were female, and clonal diversity was possibly underestimated.

The CDR3 covers 15 residues. The germline gives CDR1 ENHRY, CDR2 SYGVKD. Between the trimmed V and J ends, which lost 2 bases and 2 bases, there was a span of 10 bases. With regard to this clone: Its cognate antigen is unknown.

Measured with immunoSEQ multiplex PCR; TCRdb has only the in-frame clones, and not every one. The table lists 95,000 to 150,000 clones, roughly 91% of them singletons. This TCR derives from an adult who received the AZD1222 COVID-19 vaccine. The genes are TRBV10-3 and TRBJ1-3, with a possible D match to TRBD1 (6 bases). Sequences were derived from peripheral blood, sampled 28 days after the second AZD1222 dose. The chain's CDR3 is CAISEPGAAGNTIYF. The CDR3, as DNA: TGTGCCATCAGTGAGCCGGGGGCGGCTGGAAACACCATATATTTT.